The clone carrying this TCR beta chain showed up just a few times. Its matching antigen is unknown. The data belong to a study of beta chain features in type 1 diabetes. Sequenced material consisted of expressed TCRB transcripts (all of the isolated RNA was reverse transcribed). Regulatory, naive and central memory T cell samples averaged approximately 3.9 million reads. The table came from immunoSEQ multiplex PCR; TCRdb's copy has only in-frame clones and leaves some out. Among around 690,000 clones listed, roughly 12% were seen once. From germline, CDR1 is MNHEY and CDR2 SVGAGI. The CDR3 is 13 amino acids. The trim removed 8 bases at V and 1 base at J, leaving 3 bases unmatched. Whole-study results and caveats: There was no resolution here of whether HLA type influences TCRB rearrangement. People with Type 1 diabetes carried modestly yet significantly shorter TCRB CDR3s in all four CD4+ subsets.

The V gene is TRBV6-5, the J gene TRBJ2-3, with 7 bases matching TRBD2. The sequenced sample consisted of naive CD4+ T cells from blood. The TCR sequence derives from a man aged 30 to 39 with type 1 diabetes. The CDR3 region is CASLLAGTDTQYF. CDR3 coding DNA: TGTGCCAGCCTCCTAGCGGGCACAGATACGCAGTATTTT.